This passage covers 20 T cell receptor beta chains from one sample sequenced in a study of cytomegalovirus exposure and HLA in healthy donors. A multiplex PCR was run with 60 Vbeta primers and 13 Jbeta primers. The method was immunoSEQ multiplex PCR; TCRdb's version includes in-frame clones alone and lacks a portion of them. Of 150,000 to 250,000 clones in the sample, approximately 85% were seen once. The material sequenced was PBMCs. Receptors originate from a woman in her forties or fifties in good health and CMV-seronegative.

The genes are TRBV4-1 and TRBJ1-2, with 7 bases identical to TRBD1. The CDR3 is made up of 14 amino acids. Germline CDR1 MGHRA, CDR2 YSYEKL. The V segment lost 3 bases and the J segment 1 base; nucleotides outside the gene matches: 2. This chain's CDR3 is CASSHGQDNYGYTF. The DNA for the CDR3 is TGCGCCAGCAGCCACGGACAGGATAACTATGGCTACACCTTC.

The chain employs TRBV25-1 and TRBJ2-5; TRBD2 matches 8 bases. Judging by the DNA end, TRBJ2-7 fits better; the J call may be wrong. The CDR3 consists of 16 residues. The V gene's germline CDR1 is MGHDK and CDR2 SYGVNS. As DNA, the CDR3 is TGTGCCAGCAGTGACCTAGCGGTGCGGGGGGCCTACGAGCAGTACTTC. This sequence encodes CASSDLAVRGAYEQYF.

The CDR3 bases are TGTGCCAGCAGCCGGGGACAGGGCAGGCAGCCCCAGCATTTT. This sequence encodes CASSRGQGRQPQHF. V and J are TRBV9 and TRBJ1-5; TRBD1 matches at 9 bases. J gave up 7 bases and V 4 bases, and 6 bases lay outside the gene matches. CDR3 length equals 14 residues. Germline V gene data show CDR1 as SGDLS and CDR2 as YYNGEE.

This chain uses TRBV7-9 with TRBJ1-6, with TRBD1 matching over 10 bases. From germline, CDR1 is SEHNR and CDR2 FQNEAQ (reference sequence). This CDR3 is built from 17 residues. Trimming cost V 4 bases and J 10 bases; bases outside gene matches: 13. DNA for the CDR3: TGTGCCAGCAGCTCGGCCCGGGACAGGGGATCGGACTCACCCCTCCACTTT. Residues: CASSSARDRGSDSPLHF.

The V and J genes are TRBV9 and TRBJ2-4; the D gene is possibly TRBD2 (6 bases). The CDR3 spans 16 residues. V lost 4 bases, J lost 8 bases, and 22 bases lay in between. Germline CDR1 is SGDLS and CDR2 is YYNGEE. CDR3 in amino acids: CASSPRPSGWGDIQYF. DNA of the CDR3: TGTGCCAGCAGCCCCCGCCCCAGCGGGTGGGGGGACATTCAGTACTTC.

The V call is TRBV6-1, the J call TRBJ2-1, with TRBD2 matching 10 bases. Germline CDR1 is MNHNS and CDR2 is SASEGT. After removal of 7 bases from V and 4 bases from J, the junction contained 7 bases not matched to a gene. CDR3 length: 15 amino acids. The CDR3 region is CASTTRTSGYNEQFF. The CDR3 DNA reads as TGTGCCAGCACCACCCGGACTAGCGGATACAATGAGCAGTTCTTC.

J is TRBJ1-2 and V is TRBV11-2; 9 nucleotides match TRBD1. The junction had 8 bases not matched to a gene; V was cut back by 3 bases and J by 3 bases. CDR3 size: 16 residues. The germline V gene has CDR1 SGHAT and CDR2 FQNNGV. Here the CDR3 reads CASSFRRDRVYYGYTF. The CDR3 nucleotides are TGTGCCAGCAGCTTCCGCCGGGACAGGGTTTACTATGGCTACACCTTC. Looking up the rest from reference TRBV11-2 and TRBJ1-2 gives the full variable domain: EAGVAQSPRYKIIEKRQSVAFWCNPISGHATLYWYQQILGQGPKLLIQFQNNGVVDDSQLPKDRFSAERLKGVDSTLKIQPAKLEDSAVYLCASSFRRDRVYYGYTFGSGTRLTVV.

The genes are TRBV11-3 and TRBJ2-3, with TRBD1 as a possible D gene (8 bases). The germline gives CDR1 SGHNT, CDR2 YENEEA. This CDR3 has 15 residues. Trimming cost V 2 bases and J 8 bases, with 17 bases left between them. CDR3 amino acids: CASSLPEDREGTQYF. In nucleotides, the CDR3 is TGTGCCAGCAGCTTACCTGAGGACAGGGAGGGTACGCAGTATTTT.

The chain recombines TRBV18 with TRBJ1-5; 7 nucleotides match TRBD1. Germline CDR1 and CDR2: KGHSH and LQKENI. V dropped 0 bases and J dropped 3; count of bases not matched to a gene: 5. This CDR3 has 16 residues. CDR3 sequence: CASSPPGRGINQPQHF. CDR3 sequence (DNA): TGTGCCAGCTCACCACCGGGCAGGGGGATCAATCAGCCCCAGCATTTT.

The chain combines TRBV27 with TRBJ2-3; TRBD2 agrees at 7 bases. This CDR3 is 17 amino acids long. The V gene end was trimmed by 8 bases and the J gene end by 0 bases; junction bases not matched to a gene: 14. Germline assignment: CDR1 MNHEY and CDR2 SMNVEV (reference sequence). The DNA of the CDR3 is TGTGCCAGCTATCCCCTCGGGGAGCGGGGCAGCACAGATACGCAGTATTTT. Protein sequence: CASYPLGERGSTDTQYF.

The rearrangement links TRBV5-5 to TRBJ1-2, with a possible D match to TRBD1 (5 bases). From germline, CDR1 is SGHKS and CDR2 YYEKEE (reference sequence). The CDR3 spans 15 residues. Trimming removed 0 bases from V and 0 bases from J, with 9 bases in between. The CDR3 loop is CASSLGWTTNYGYTF. Here the CDR3 DNA reads TGTGCCAGCAGCTTGGGGTGGACAACTAACTATGGCTACACCTTC. Combining the CDR3 with reference TRBV5-5 and TRBJ1-2 gives the whole variable domain DAGVTQSPTHLIKTRGQQVTLRCSPISGHKSVSWYQQVLGQGPQFIFQYYEKEERGRGNFPDRFSARQFPNYSSELNVNALLLGDSALYLCASSLGWTTNYGYTFGSGTRLTVV.

V and J are TRBV6-5 and TRBJ1-5, with 8 bases identical to TRBD1. This CDR3 is 15 amino acids long. Germline assignment: CDR1 MNHEY and CDR2 SVGAGI. V shed 4 bases and J 6 bases; nucleotides not matched to a gene: 8. CDR3 bases: TGTGCCAGCAGTTCTGACAGGGGAAGTAGTCAGCCCCAGCATTTT. Protein sequence: CASSSDRGSSQPQHF.

CDR3 coding DNA: TGTGCCAGCAGTGAAGCGAACAGGCTGGAGACCCAGTACTTC. This gives the protein CASSEANRLETQYF. This chain connects TRBV6-1 to TRBJ2-5, with D possibly being TRBD1 (5 bases). V dropped 0 bases and J dropped 5 bases, with 10 bases sitting between them. The germline gives CDR1 MNHNS, CDR2 SASEGT. The CDR3 runs to 14 residues.

The chain links TRBV7-2 to TRBJ2-3; D is unresolved. Trimming took 3 bases from V and 4 from J, leaving 5 bases between them. CDR3 length: 12 residues. Germline V gene data show CDR1 as SGHTA and CDR2 as FQGNSA. The CDR3 DNA is TGTGCCAGCAGCTTCCTCGCAGATACGCAGTATTTT. Its translation is CASSFLADTQYF.

The gene calls are TRBV7-9 and TRBJ1-1; 7 positions agree with TRBD1. CDR1 is SEHNR, CDR2 FQNEAQ, per germline (reference sequence). V lost 3 bases to trimming and J lost 4 bases; unmatched junction nucleotides: 5. The CDR3 length is 14 residues. CDR3 region: CASSLTTGFTEAFF. The DNA for the CDR3 is TGTGCCAGCAGCTTGACGACAGGGTTCACTGAAGCTTTCTTT.

The chain employs TRBV7-2 and TRBJ2-7, with D possibly being TRBD2 (5 bases). V lost 4 bases and J 2 bases, leaving 12 bases between the germline ends. Germline CDR1 and CDR2: SGHTA and FQGNSA. The CDR3 is made up of 14 amino acids. CDR3 bases: TGTGCCAGCAGCTCTCCCGGGAATCCCTACGAGCAGTACTTC. Protein: CASSSPGNPYEQYF. The full variable domain, in which reference TRBV7-2 and TRBJ2-7 provide the parts outside the CDR3, is GAGVSQSPSNKVTEKGKDVELRCDPISGHTALYWYRQSLGQGLEFLIYFQGNSAPDKSGLPSDRFSAERTGGSVSTLTIQRTQQEDSAVYLCASSSPGNPYEQYFGPGTRLTVT.

CDR3 sequence: CASSNIPGTGGSQPQHF. The CDR3 nucleotides read TGTGCCAGCAGTAACATCCCCGGGACAGGGGGCTCTCAGCCCCAGCATTTT. The genes are TRBV28 and TRBJ1-5, with 12 bases identical to TRBD1. Germline lookup yields CDR1 MDHEN and CDR2 SYDVKM. This CDR3 comprises 17 residues. Trimming removed 5 bases from V and 6 bases from J; junction bases left unmatched: 11.

V usage is TRBV19 and J usage is TRBJ1-5, with D perhaps TRBD1 (6 bases). V lost 5 bases and J 2 bases, leaving 13 bases between the germline ends. The CDR3 consists of 15 residues. CDR1 and CDR2 (germline): LNHDA, SQIVND (reference sequence). This CDR3 is CASSWTDRGNQPQHF. CDR3 nucleotides: TGTGCCAGTAGTTGGACAGACCGAGGCAATCAGCCCCAGCATTTT.

The rearrangement joins TRBV18 to TRBJ2-7; D might be TRBD1 (5 bases). This CDR3 contains 13 residues. CDR1 and CDR2 from the germline V gene are KGHSH and LQKENI. Trimming removed 3 bases at V and 5 bases at J, with 11 bases between. The CDR3 bases are TGTGCCAGCTCACCCTCGACAGTTCACGAGCAGTACTTC. Its translation is CASSPSTVHEQYF.

The V call is TRBV28, the J call TRBJ1-1, with a weak D call TRBD1 (6 bases). Looked up from germline, CDR1 is MDHEN and CDR2 is SYDVKM. V lost 5 bases and J 1 base, leaving 14 bases between the germline ends. The CDR3 covers 15 residues. The CDR3, as DNA: TGTGCCAGCAGTGCCTCCCGGGGGGCGAACACTGAAGCTTTCTTT. Translation: CASSASRGANTEAFF.